One and the same sample provided the 14 T cell receptor beta chains below, sequenced in a study of T cells in Graves' hyperthyroidism and ophthalmopathy. Amplification of TCR beta CDR3 regions was performed using RNA transcripts as template. Using the HTBI primer set, a first-round RT-PCR was run on the TCR CDR3. TCRdb itself ran the multiplex PCR reads through MiXCR, one entry per CDR3 protein. The sample records 400,000 to 600,000 distinct CDR3 sequences, less than 25% being singletons. The sample consisted of blood. These receptors were obtained from a man between 18 and 29 years old with Graves' hyperthyroidism.

In this sample, this clonotype turned up a few times. Relative to the germline gene, one junction end is altered; a read error may explain this. The chain uses TRBV6-5 and TRBJ1-5, with D tentatively TRBD1 (5 bases). The CDR3 has 13 residues. The germline V gene encodes CDR1 MNHEY and CDR2 SVGAGI. The CDR3 sequence is CAGSYGGNQPQHF. CDR3 sequence (DNA): TGTGCCGGCAGTTATGGGGGGAATCAGCCCCAGCATTTT.

The chain joins TRBV30 to TRBJ1-1, with D tentatively TRBD1 (5 bases). Germline lookup yields CDR1 GTSNPN and CDR2 SVGIG (reference sequence). The germline V and J ends were trimmed by 8 bases and 1 base, with 8 bases remaining between them. The CDR3 has 11 residues. CDR3 sequence: CAGTGNTEAFF. DNA of the CDR3: TGTGCCGGAACAGGGAACACTGAAGCTTTCTTT. Filled out from reference TRBV30 and TRBJ1-1, the complete variable domain reads SQTIHQWPATLVQPVGSPLSLECTVEGTSNPNLYWYRQAAGRGLQLLFYSVGIGQISSEVPQNLSASRPQDRQFILSSKKLLLSDSGFYLCAGTGNTEAFFGQGTRLTVV.

This chain links TRBV11-2 with TRBJ2-7; 7 bases agree with TRBD2. The CDR3 is made up of 15 amino acids. The junction had 3 bases not matched to a gene; V was cut back by 1 base and J by 0 bases. CDR1 and CDR2 from the germline V gene are SGHAT and FQNNGV. CDR3 region: CASSLGSGVSYEQYF. The CDR3 DNA reads as TGTGCCAGCAGCTTAGGGAGCGGGGTCTCCTACGAGCAGTACTTC.

This clonotype was recorded only once. The chain has TRBV6-1 and TRBJ1-1; no clear D. Trimming cost V 6 bases and J 3 bases, with 14 bases left between them. Germline CDR1 is MNHNS and CDR2 is SASEGT. The CDR3 loop spans 14 amino acids. The CDR3: CASSPRQRDTEAFF. The CDR3 DNA is TGTGCCAGCAGCCCCAGGCAGCGGGACACTGAAGCTTTCTTT.

This clonotype was detected ten times or more. This chain joins TRBV5-1 and TRBJ1-2; D remains unclear. The V gene lost 4 bases and the J gene lost 14 bases, with 27 bases spanning the gap. The CDR3 is made up of 15 amino acids. The germline gives CDR1 SGHRS, CDR2 YFSETQ. The CDR3 loop reads CASSPLGLLSQAGTF. The CDR3 DNA is TGCGCCAGCAGCCCGCTGGGCCTACTCAGCCAAGCCGGGACCTTC.

This clonotype occurred many times. The rearrangement joins TRBV5-4 to TRBJ2-5, with 10 positions matching TRBD2. J was trimmed by 1 base and V by 4 bases; bases with no gene match: 7. Germline V gives CDR1 SGHNT, CDR2 YYREEE (reference sequence). This CDR3 has 16 amino acids. CDR3 in DNA: TGTGCCAGCAGCCGAGCGGGGGGGGAGCTCCAAGAGACCCAGTACTTC. It is translated as CASSRAGGELQETQYF.

This clonotype has a handful of counts. The chain is built from TRBV6-1 and TRBJ1-1; D perhaps matches TRBD1 (5 bases). Germline V gives CDR1 MNHNS, CDR2 SASEGT. The germline V and J ends were trimmed by 5 bases and 3 bases, with 16 bases remaining between them. The CDR3 runs to 15 residues. CDR3 sequence: CASSNTGARHTEAFF. CDR3 nucleotide sequence: TGTGCCAGCAGTAATACAGGAGCAAGGCACACTGAAGCTTTCTTT.

This chain connects TRBV30 to TRBJ1-1; maybe TRBD1 (5 bases). Trimming left V 1 base short and J 1 base short, with 13 bases between. The length of the CDR3 is 15 residues. CDR1 is GTSNPN and CDR2 is SVGIG in the germline V gene (reference sequence). The CDR3 sequence: CAWSAPDIWNTEAFF. Written as DNA, the CDR3 is TGTGCCTGGAGTGCCCCGGACATTTGGAACACTGAAGCTTTCTTT.

This clonotype was observed a single time. CDR3 region: CASTGQGGYSNQPQHF. The CDR3 nucleotides read TGTGCCAGCACAGGACAGGGGGGTTATAGCAATCAGCCCCAGCATTTT. The gene calls are TRBV6-1 and TRBJ1-5; 10 positions agree with TRBD1. The germline V gene encodes CDR1 MNHNS and CDR2 SASEGT. V was pared by 7 bases and J by 0 bases, with 6 bases of the junction left unmatched. The CDR3 length is 16 residues.

This clonotype was counted ten times or more. This chain connects TRBV5-6 to TRBJ1-2; 7 nucleotides align to TRBD1. The CDR3 sequence is 14 residues long. Trimming took 3 bases from V and 5 from J; bases not matched to a gene: 7. Germline CDR1 is SGHDT and CDR2 is YYEEEE. The CDR3 DNA reads TGTGCCAGCAGCTCACAGGGGAGGGCGTATGGCTACACCTTC. Protein product: CASSSQGRAYGYTF. The full variable domain, its missing parts supplied by reference TRBV5-6 and TRBJ1-2, is DAGVTQSPTHLIKTRGQQVTLRCSPKSGHDTVSWYQQALGQGPQFIFQYYEEEERQRGNFPDRFSGHQFPNYSSELNVNALLLGDSALYLCASSSQGRAYGYTFGSGTRLTVV.

This rearrangement joins TRBV28 to TRBJ1-5; no definite D call. CDR3 size: 12 residues. From germline, CDR1 is MDHEN and CDR2 SYDVKM. V lost 2 bases, J lost 6 bases, and 5 bases lay in between. The DNA for the CDR3 is TGTGCCAGCAGTTTAGGGTTTCAGCCCCAGCATTTT. It codes for CASSLGFQPQHF.

A note on this clonotype: Since a much larger clone is just one base distant, this may be a read error. The chain links TRBV7-2 to TRBJ2-2, with TRBD2 as a possible D gene (6 bases). Germline CDR1 reads SGHTA; CDR2 reads FQGNSA. CDR3 length equals 14 residues. CDR3 bases: TGTGCCATCAGCTTAGCGGTGGAGACCGGGGAGCTGTTTTTT. This gives the protein CAISLAVETGELFF. Variable domain in full (rest from reference TRBV7-2 and TRBJ2-2): GAGVSQSPSNKVTEKGKDVELRCDPISGHTALYWYRQSLGQGLEFLIYFQGNSAPDKSGLPSDRFSAERTGGSVSTLTIQRTQQEDSAVYLCAISLAVETGELFFGEGSRLTVL.

The chain has TRBV20-1 and TRBJ2-5; D gene ambiguous. There are 12 residues in the CDR3. With 3 bases removed from V and 6 bases from J, the gap between germline ends came to 11 bases. Germline V CDR1 and CDR2: DFQATT, SNEGSKA (reference sequence). This chain's CDR3 is CSARQSSQTQYF. The CDR3 DNA reads as TGCAGTGCTAGGCAGTCCTCACAGACCCAGTACTTC.

The chain has TRBV6-2 or TRBV6-3 and TRBJ1-6; D is unresolved. Trimming took off 8 bases at V and 4 bases at J, with 9 bases between the two ends. The length of the CDR3 is 13 residues. The germline V gene encodes CDR1 MNHEY and CDR2 SVGEGT. CDR3 sequence (DNA): TGTGCCAGCGACACGGCTTATAATTCACCCCTCCACTTT. Residues: CASDTAYNSPLHF.